This T cell receptor beta chain was recorded in a study of T cell responses to AZD1222 COVID-19 vaccine. General observations from the study: Clonal diversity was possibly underestimated, and the donors were mostly white British, with more females. Only five or six AZD1222 recipients were seropositive at baseline. Sampling captured repertoires only after the peak T cell response. CD4 TCRs covered the whole spike, strongest at regions 160-218 and 743-854.

Profiling relied on immunoSEQ multiplex PCR, and the TCRdb table lists in-frame clones only, not all of them. The data contain about 120,000 clones, 90% to 95% of them singletons. Notes on this clone: Its matching antigen is unknown.

V was pared by 5 bases and J by 4 bases, with 19 bases of the junction left unmatched. The germline V gene has CDR1 SGHVS and CDR2 FNYEAQ. The CDR3 runs to 18 residues. The source material was peripheral blood, sampled on day 0 of AZD1222 vaccination. The clonotype comes from an adult in good health. This chain joins TRBV7-6 and TRBJ2-5; 7 nucleotides match TRBD1. This CDR3 reads CASSPRTLKGQPPETQYF. The CDR3 DNA is TGTGCCAGCAGCCCGCGCACACTTAAGGGACAGCCCCCAGAGACCCAGTACTTC.